This TCR beta chain stems from a study of T cell repertoires in cytomegalovirus infection. TCRdb re-analysed the reads in MiXCR, keeping a single row per CDR3 protein. The table records about 450,000 distinct CDR3 sequences, roughly 30% of them present only once. Germline V gene lookup returns CDR1 DFQATT and CDR2 SNEGSKA (reference sequence). V lost 5 bases and J 4 bases, leaving 9 bases between the germline ends. The CDR3 spans 12 residues. The clonotype comes from a human donor in good health (CMV status not recorded). Some clones in this sample may be carry-over from other donors' samples. V usage is TRBV20-1 and J usage is TRBJ1-5; D not certain. Input material: PBMCs. This CDR3 is CSASRVNQPQHF. Written as DNA, the CDR3 is TGCAGTGCTTCCCGGGTTAATCAGCCCCAGCATTTT.